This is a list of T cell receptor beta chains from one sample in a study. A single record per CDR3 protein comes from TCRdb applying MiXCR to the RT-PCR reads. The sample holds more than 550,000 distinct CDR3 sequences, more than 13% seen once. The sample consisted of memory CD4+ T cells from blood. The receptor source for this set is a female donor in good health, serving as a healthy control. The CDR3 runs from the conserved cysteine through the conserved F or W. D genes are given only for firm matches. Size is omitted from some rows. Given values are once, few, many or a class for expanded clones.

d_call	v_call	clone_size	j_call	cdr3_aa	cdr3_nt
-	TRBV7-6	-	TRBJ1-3	CASSLGGGASGNTIYF	TGTGCCAGCAGCTTAGGCGGGGGCGCCTCTGGAAACACCATATATTTT
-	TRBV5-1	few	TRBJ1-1	CASSLQGEVAFF	TGCGCCAGCAGCCTCCAAGGAGAGGTGGCTTTCTTT
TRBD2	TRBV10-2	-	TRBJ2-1	CASISGSERSNEQFF	TGCGCCAGCATTAGCGGGTCAGAGCGTTCGAATGAGCAGTTCTTC
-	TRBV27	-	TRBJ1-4	CASSSQTRGLKEKLFF	TGTGCCAGCAGTTCGCAAACTCGGGGTCTTAAAGAAAAACTGTTTTTT
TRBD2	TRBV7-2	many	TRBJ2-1	CASSLASGSFNEQFF	TGTGCCAGCAGCTTAGCTAGCGGGAGTTTCAATGAGCAGTTCTTC
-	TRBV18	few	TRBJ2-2	CASSPANGAAGELFF	TGTGCCAGCTCACCAGCAAACGGAGCAGCCGGGGAGCTGTTTTTT
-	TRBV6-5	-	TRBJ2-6	CASRVAGANVLTF	TGTGCCAGCAGAGTGGCTGGGGCCAACGTCCTGACTTTC
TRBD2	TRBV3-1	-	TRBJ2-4	CASSPSGGGGNIQYF	TGTGCCAGCAGTCCTAGCGGGGGCGGAGGGAACATTCAGTACTTC
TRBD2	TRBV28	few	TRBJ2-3	CASSPGTSGYADTQYF	TGTGCCAGCAGTCCCGGGACTAGCGGGTATGCAGATACGCAGTATTTT
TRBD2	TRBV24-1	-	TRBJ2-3	CATSASEASGTGDTQYF	TGTGCCACCAGTGCATCGGAGGCTAGCGGGACGGGGGATACGCAGTATTTT
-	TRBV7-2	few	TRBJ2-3	CASSPRRGAGDTQYF	TGTGCCAGCAGCCCCCGCCGGGGGGCAGGGGATACGCAGTATTTT
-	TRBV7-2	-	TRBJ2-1	CASSFLPPPSEQFF	TGTGCCAGCAGCTTTTTACCCCCCCCCAGTGAGCAGTTCTTC
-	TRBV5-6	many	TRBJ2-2	CASSLTSTTATGELFF	TGTGCCAGCAGCTTGACTTCTACGACGGCCACCGGGGAGCTGTTTTTT
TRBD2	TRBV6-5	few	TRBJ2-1	CASRGTSGRPSYNEQFF	TGTGCCAGCAGGGGGACTAGCGGGAGGCCCTCCTACAATGAGCAGTTCTTC
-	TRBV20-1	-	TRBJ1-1	CSAVKSGRTNTEAFF	TGCAGTGCTGTCAAATCGGGACGGACGAACACTGAAGCTTTCTTT
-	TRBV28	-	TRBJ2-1	CASSRDNERFF	TGTGCCAGCAGCCGGGACAATGAGCGGTTCTTC
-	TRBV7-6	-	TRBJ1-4	CASSLEGEVGKLFF	TGTGCCAGCAGCTTAGAGGGGGAGGTCGGAAAACTGTTTTTT
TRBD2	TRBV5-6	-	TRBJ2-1	CASSLGGSNDNEQFF	TGTGCCAGCAGCTTGGGCGGGAGTAACGACAATGAGCAGTTCTTC
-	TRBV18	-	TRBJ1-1	CASSPDGDVNTEAFF	TGTGCCAGCTCACCTGACGGCGACGTGAACACTGAAGCTTTCTTT
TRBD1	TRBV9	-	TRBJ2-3	CASSASGTAVTDTQYF	TGTGCCAGCAGCGCTTCCGGGACAGCGGTCACAGATACGCAGTATTTT
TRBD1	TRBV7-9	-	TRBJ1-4	CASSPNRGTNEKLFF	TGTGCCAGCAGCCCTAACAGGGGAACTAATGAAAAACTGTTTTTT
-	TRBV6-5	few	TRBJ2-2	CASSYSGAGANTGELFF	TGTGCCAGCAGTTACTCCGGCGCAGGTGCGAACACCGGGGAGCTGTTTTTT
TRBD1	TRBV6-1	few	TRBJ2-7	CASSEQPGTAYEQYF	TGTGCCAGCAGTGAACAACCCGGGACAGCCTACGAGCAGTACTTC
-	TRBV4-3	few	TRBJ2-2	CASSFRVNTGELFF	TGCGCCAGCAGCTTCCGGGTGAACACCGGGGAGCTGTTTTTT
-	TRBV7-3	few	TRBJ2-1	CASSSGTSFNEQFF	TGTGCCAGCAGCTCGGGGACGAGTTTCAATGAGCAGTTCTTC
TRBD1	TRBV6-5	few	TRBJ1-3	CASSYSKVGQGFSGNTIYF	TGTGCCAGCAGTTACTCGAAAGTGGGACAGGGATTCTCTGGAAACACCATATATTTT
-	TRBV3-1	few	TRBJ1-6	CASSRRQSSYNSPLHF	TGTGCCAGCAGCCGTAGACAGAGCTCCTATAATTCACCCCTCCACTTT
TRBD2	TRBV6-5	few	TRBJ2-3	CASSSAGLAGVAGDTQYF	TGTGCCAGCAGTTCCGCGGGACTAGCGGGAGTAGCCGGAGATACGCAGTATTTT
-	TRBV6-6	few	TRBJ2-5	CASGQPMGRAGETQYF	TGTGCCAGCGGGCAGCCCATGGGCAGGGCGGGGGAGACCCAGTACTTC
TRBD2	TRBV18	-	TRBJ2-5	CASSPGGNAQYF	TGTGCCAGCTCACCGGGAGGGAATGCCCAGTACTTC
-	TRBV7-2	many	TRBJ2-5	CASSNSLTGAGAGKTQYF	TGTGCCAGCTCGAACTCCCTCACGGGGGCGGGAGCGGGGAAGACCCAGTACTTC
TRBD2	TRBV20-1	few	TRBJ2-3	CSAPGPLAGGTDTQYF	TGCAGTGCCCCAGGTCCCCTAGCGGGGGGGACAGATACGCAGTATTTT
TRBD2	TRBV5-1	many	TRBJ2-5	CASSTARGSIETQYF	TGCGCCAGCAGCACTGCTCGCGGGAGCATAGAGACCCAGTACTTC
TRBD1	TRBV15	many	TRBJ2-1	CATSSPGTGYNEQFF	TGTGCCACCAGCAGCCCCGGGACAGGTTACAATGAGCAGTTCTTC
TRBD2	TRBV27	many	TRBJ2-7	CASSPGLAAYEQYF	TGTGCCAGCAGCCCGGGACTAGCCGCCTACGAGCAGTACTTC
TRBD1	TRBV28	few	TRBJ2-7	CASSSPDRVSYEQYF	TGTGCCAGCAGTTCCCCGGACAGGGTCTCCTACGAGCAGTACTTC
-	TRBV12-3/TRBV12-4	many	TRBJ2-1	CASSSYDRAGNEQFF	TGTGCCAGCAGTTCCTACGACAGAGCGGGCAATGAGCAGTTCTTC
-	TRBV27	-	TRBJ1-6	CASSPPAGRDNSPLHF	TGTGCCAGCAGTCCACCAGCGGGGAGGGATAATTCACCCCTCCACTTT
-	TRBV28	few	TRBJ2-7	CASRPDLHPYEQYF	TGTGCCAGCAGACCCGACTTACACCCCTACGAGCAGTACTTC
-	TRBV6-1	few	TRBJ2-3	CASSHAGPTSTDTQYF	TGTGCCAGCTCCCATGCGGGGCCTACAAGCACAGATACGCAGTATTTT
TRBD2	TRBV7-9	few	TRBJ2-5	CASSRTSKETQYF	TGTGCCAGCAGCCGGACTAGCAAAGAGACCCAGTACTTC
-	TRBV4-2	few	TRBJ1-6	CASSPFGANSPLHF	TGTGCCAGCAGCCCCTTCGGGGCGAATTCACCCCTCCACTTT
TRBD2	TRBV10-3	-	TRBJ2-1	CATLAGGRGVANEQFF	TGTGCCACTCTAGCGGGAGGTCGGGGAGTGGCCAATGAGCAGTTCTTC
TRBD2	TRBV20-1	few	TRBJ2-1	CSARGREGLKSYNEQFF	TGCAGTGCTAGAGGGCGGGAGGGCCTAAAGTCCTACAATGAGCAGTTCTTC
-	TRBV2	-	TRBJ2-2	CASSGPQGTGELFF	TGTGCCAGCAGTGGTCCGCAGGGCACCGGGGAGCTGTTTTTT
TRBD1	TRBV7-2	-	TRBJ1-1	CASSFTKGAGTEAFF	TGTGCCAGCAGCTTCACTAAGGGGGCAGGCACTGAAGCTTTCTTT